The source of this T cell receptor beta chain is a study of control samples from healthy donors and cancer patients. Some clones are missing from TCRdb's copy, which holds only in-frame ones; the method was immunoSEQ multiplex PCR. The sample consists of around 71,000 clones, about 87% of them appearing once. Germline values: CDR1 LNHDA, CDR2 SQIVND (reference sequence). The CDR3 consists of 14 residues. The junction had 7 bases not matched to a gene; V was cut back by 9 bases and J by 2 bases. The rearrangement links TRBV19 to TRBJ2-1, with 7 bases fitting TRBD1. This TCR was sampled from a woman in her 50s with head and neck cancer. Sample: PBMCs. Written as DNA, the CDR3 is TGTGCCAGGGACATACAGGGGACCTACAATGAGCAGTTCTTC. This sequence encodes CARDIQGTYNEQFF.